The 29 T cell receptor beta chains presented below share a single source sample, sequenced in a study of graft-versus-host responses after intestinal transplantation. The assay was immunoSEQ multiplex PCR, and TCRdb's table has in-frame clones only and misses some. This sample has about 90,000 clones; over 85% occur once, and the top ten carry over 0.3%. No cognate antigen is known for these TCRs. The sample in question was unstimulated CD4+ T cells sorted from spleen or lymph node cells, obtained before intestinal transplant. Receptors originate from a human donor who received an intestinal transplant.

This clone showed up just once. This sequence joins TRBV29-1 and TRBJ2-3; D possibly corresponds to TRBD1 (6 bases). Germline CDR1 is SQVTM and CDR2 is ANQGSEA. V dropped 8 bases and J dropped 1 base, with 13 bases sitting between them. The CDR3 runs 13 residues. In DNA, the CDR3 is TGCAGCCGTACAGGGTCCGGCACAGATACGCAGTATTTT. Protein product: CSRTGSGTDTQYF.

This chain joins TRBV5-6 and TRBJ2-5, with TRBD2 matching 10 bases. The CDR3 spans 16 residues. Trimming cost V 0 bases and J 5 bases; bases outside gene matches: 7. Germline V CDR1 and CDR2: SGHDT, YYEEEE. DNA of the CDR3: TGTGCCAGCAGCTTGGTTCTAGCGGGAGCGTTGGAGACCCAGTACTTC. Translation gives CASSLVLAGALETQYF.

The J gene is TRBJ2-7, the V gene TRBV14; TRBD2 agrees at 9 bases. V was pared by 4 bases and J by 0 bases, with 4 bases of the junction left unmatched. The CDR3 is made up of 15 amino acids. Germline V gene lookup returns CDR1 SGHDN and CDR2 FVKESK. The CDR3 DNA follows: TGTGCCAGCAGCCCACTAGCGGGCCTCTCCTACGAGCAGTACTTC. It codes for CASSPLAGLSYEQYF.

The chain joins TRBV19 to TRBJ1-2; 8 bases map to TRBD1. This CDR3 spans 15 amino acids. V gave up 3 bases and J gave up 4 bases; unmatched junction bases: 7. The germline V gene has CDR1 LNHDA and CDR2 SQIVND (reference sequence). CDR3 nucleotides: TGTGCCAGTAGTATCCGACAGGGGATTGGCTATGGCTACACCTTC. Translating gives CASSIRQGIGYGYTF.

This clone was detected only a few times. CDR3 amino acids: CASSNYLSTDTQYF. CDR3 coding DNA: TGTGCCAGCAGCAACTACTTGAGCACAGATACGCAGTATTTT. The rearrangement links TRBV5-6 to TRBJ2-3, with D uncertain. The CDR3 is 14 amino acids. The V gene lost 4 bases and the J gene lost 0 bases, with 9 bases spanning the gap. CDR1 SGHDT and CDR2 YYEEEE come from the germline V gene.

The chain employs TRBV5-6 and TRBJ2-7, with D uncertain. Germline CDR1 reads SGHDT; CDR2 reads YYEEEE. The CDR3 consists of 13 residues. V was pared by 2 bases and J by 2 bases, with 8 bases between. CDR3 region: CASSFFEPYEQYF. In nucleotides, the CDR3 is TGTGCCAGCAGCTTTTTTGAGCCCTACGAGCAGTACTTC.

The V gene is TRBV2, the J gene TRBJ2-7; D remains ambiguous. Trimming cost V 8 bases and J 6 bases, with 11 bases left between them. This CDR3 region has 11 residues. Germline lookup yields CDR1 SNHLY and CDR2 FYNNEI. This CDR3 reads CASQVAGEQYF. The CDR3, as DNA: TGTGCCAGCCAAGTAGCCGGCGAGCAGTACTTC.

The J gene is TRBJ2-2, the V gene TRBV6-1; 12 bases agree with TRBD2. The CDR3 contains 17 residues. V lost 1 base, J lost 5 bases, and 5 bases stayed unmatched. From germline, CDR1 is MNHNS and CDR2 SASEGT. CDR3 nucleotide sequence: TGTGCCAGCAGTGAAGGGACTAGCGGGGCGACGACCGGGGAGCTGTTTTTT. This codes for CASSEGTSGATTGELFF.

The chain has TRBV28 and TRBJ2-4, with 8 bases aligning to TRBD2. CDR1 is MDHEN, CDR2 SYDVKM, per germline. The CDR3 runs to 16 residues. The V and J ends lost 5 bases and 1 base, in that order; junction bases with no gene match: 7. As DNA, the CDR3 is TGTGCCAGCAGTGCAGCGGGAGCACGGGCCAAAAACATTCAGTACTTC. Residues: CASSAAGARAKNIQYF.

V usage is TRBV7-6 and J usage is TRBJ2-1; 9 bases match TRBD2. This CDR3 spans 15 amino acids. The V gene's germline CDR1 is SGHVS and CDR2 FNYEAQ. V dropped 5 bases and J dropped 9; count of bases not matched to a gene: 11. The DNA of the CDR3 is TGTGCCAGCAGCCGAGTTAGCGGGAGTATCGGTGAGCAGTTCTTC. This translates into CASSRVSGSIGEQFF.

This clone was found once. This sequence joins TRBV5-1 and TRBJ1-2; 9 bases line up with TRBD1. The germline gives CDR1 SGHRS, CDR2 YFSETQ. The CDR3 contains 14 residues. V lost 4 bases and J lost 6; bases outside the gene matches: 7. Written as DNA, the CDR3 is TGCGCCAGCAGCCCGGGACAGGGCATGAATGGCTACACCTTC. Translation gives CASSPGQGMNGYTF.

This chain's CDR3 is CASRRDANEKLFF. CDR3 bases: TGTGCCAGCAGGCGGGACGCTAATGAAAAACTGTTTTTT. The chain couples TRBV6-1 to TRBJ1-4; D is possibly TRBD1 (5 bases). Germline values: CDR1 MNHNS, CDR2 SASEGT. V was trimmed by 6 bases and J by 3 bases, leaving 8 bases between them. The CDR3 extends over 13 amino acids.

J is TRBJ1-2 and V is TRBV29-1; 9 bases are a match to TRBD1. The CDR3 is 13 amino acids. The junction had 2 bases not matched to a gene; V was cut back by 0 bases and J by 6 bases. The germline V gene has CDR1 SQVTM and CDR2 ANQGSEA. The CDR3 here is CSVEDWTGDGYTF. The CDR3 region has the DNA TGCAGCGTTGAAGACTGGACAGGGGATGGCTACACCTTC.

The chain recombines TRBV10-1 with TRBJ2-7; D not resolved. Trimming took 9 bases from V and 4 from J, leaving 16 bases between them. This CDR3 has 13 residues. Germline V gene lookup returns CDR1 WNHNN and CDR2 SYGVQD (reference sequence). CDR3 sequence reads: CASHESWSYEQYF. CDR3 sequence (DNA): TGCGCCAGTCACGAATCCTGGAGTTACGAGCAGTACTTC.

The chain links TRBV19 to TRBJ1-5; D possibly corresponds to TRBD1 (6 bases). Trimming left V 5 bases short and J 6 bases short, with 14 bases between. The germline gives CDR1 LNHDA, CDR2 SQIVND (reference sequence). The CDR3 runs to 14 residues. The CDR3 region has the DNA TGTGCCAGTAGTCCCGTGCCCAGGGGTCAGCCCCAGCATTTT. It is translated as CASSPVPRGQPQHF.

The chain carries TRBV5-4 and TRBJ2-1; maybe TRBD2 (6 bases). Trimming removed 4 bases at V and 8 bases at J, with 25 bases between. The germline gives CDR1 SGHNT, CDR2 YYREEE (reference sequence). The CDR3 is 17 amino acids. The chain's CDR3 is CASSPPGVGIGLHEQFF. CDR3 coding DNA: TGTGCCAGCAGCCCCCCGGGGGTCGGGATTGGATTGCATGAGCAGTTCTTC.

The chain joins TRBV5-4 to TRBJ2-7; D is undetermined. The CDR3 has 16 residues. The germline V and J ends were trimmed by 1 base and 3 bases, with 17 bases remaining between them. The germline CDR1 and CDR2 sequences are SGHNT and YYREEE (reference sequence). CDR3: CASSLYRGLSFYEQYF. CDR3 bases: TGTGCCAGCAGCTTGTATAGAGGATTAAGCTTCTACGAGCAGTACTTC.

The chain employs TRBV28 and TRBJ2-7; D is possibly TRBD1 or TRBD2 (5 bases each). Germline CDR1 MDHEN, CDR2 SYDVKM. Trimming cost V 5 bases and J 3 bases, with 11 bases left between them. The CDR3 length is 13 residues. The CDR3 spells CASSPGTGYEQYF. In DNA, the CDR3 is TGTGCCAGCAGTCCCGGGACCGGCTACGAGCAGTACTTC.

This sequence joins TRBV14 and TRBJ1-2; unclear D gene. The CDR3 totals 15 residues. Trimming took off 1 base at V and 5 bases at J, with 14 bases between the two ends. In germline, CDR1 is SGHDN, CDR2 FVKESK. The CDR3 sequence: CASSQVPGSAYGYTF. In nucleotides, the CDR3 is TGTGCCAGCAGCCAAGTTCCAGGTTCCGCATATGGCTACACCTTC. Using reference TRBV14 and TRBJ1-2 for the parts outside the CDR3, the full variable domain is EAGVTQFPSHSVIEKGQTVTLRCDPISGHDNLYWYRRVMGKEIKFLLHFVKESKQDESGMPNNRFLAERTGGTYSTLKVQPAELEDSGVYFCASSQVPGSAYGYTFGSGTRLTVV.

In the case of this clone: At the DNA level, this CDR3 is encoded by other sequences in the same sample as well. This chain uses TRBV18 with TRBJ1-1; D is unclear. The CDR3 runs 13 residues. The germline V and J ends were trimmed by 2 bases and 1 base, with 5 bases remaining between them. Germline lookup yields CDR1 KGHSH and CDR2 LQKENI. The CDR3 DNA reads TGTGCCAGCTCACCAGGGCGGAACACTGAAGCTTTCTTT. It is translated as CASSPGRNTEAFF.

V is TRBV27 and J is TRBJ1-6; 10 bases align to TRBD1. Germline CDR1 and CDR2: MNHEY and SMNVEV (reference sequence). Trimming at V came to 3 bases and at J to 10 bases, leaving 3 bases not matched to a gene. The CDR3 runs to 14 residues. The CDR3 loop reads CASSLWDRGSPLHF. In DNA, the CDR3 is TGTGCCAGCAGTTTGTGGGACAGGGGCTCACCCCTCCACTTT.

V and J are TRBV7-9 and TRBJ2-7, with 8 bases identical to TRBD1. This CDR3 is built from 13 residues. CDR1 and CDR2 (germline): SEHNR, FQNEAQ (reference sequence). V shed 5 bases and J 3 bases; nucleotides not matched to a gene: 3. The DNA of the CDR3 is TGTGCCAGCAGCGGGGGACAGGACTACGAGCAGTACTTC. This gives the protein CASSGGQDYEQYF.

The V gene is TRBV7-7, the J gene TRBJ2-1, with 7 bases matching TRBD1. Per germline, CDR1 SSHAT and CDR2 FNYEAQ (reference sequence). CDR3 length: 15 residues. Trimming took 6 bases from V and 5 from J; bases not matched to a gene: 10. The CDR3 region has the DNA TGTGCCAGCAGTCCTCGACAGGGCTGGGACAATGAGCAGTTCTTC. Translating gives CASSPRQGWDNEQFF.

This chain uses TRBV5-1 with TRBJ2-5; TRBD2 aligns across 9 bases. The germline V gene encodes CDR1 SGHRS and CDR2 YFSETQ. The CDR3 has 17 residues. Germline trimming cut 5 bases from V and 5 bases from J; bases unmatched to any gene: 16. This chain's CDR3 is CASSGGVAGVGVETQYF. The CDR3 DNA follows: TGCGCCAGCAGTGGAGGGGTAGCGGGAGTTGGTGTGGAGACCCAGTACTTC.

This clone was observed once. The chain carries TRBV28 and TRBJ2-1; the match to TRBD1 covers 7 bases. Germline V gene data show CDR1 as MDHEN and CDR2 as SYDVKM. V dropped 8 bases and J dropped 0; count of bases not matched to a gene: 10. The CDR3 is 16 residues long. In DNA form, the CDR3 reads TGTGCCAGCGTGAGGGGGCTCCCGAGCTCCTACAATGAGCAGTTCTTC. The encoded protein is CASVRGLPSSYNEQFF.

The V and J genes are TRBV5-1 and TRBJ2-7; 9 nucleotides match TRBD2. There are 18 residues in the CDR3. With V trimmed by 1 base and J by 2 bases, 13 bases remained unmatched. CDR1 and CDR2 (germline): SGHRS, YFSETQ. The CDR3 region is CASSLHAGGPLQTYEQYF. The CDR3 DNA reads as TGCGCCAGCAGCTTGCATGCGGGAGGGCCCCTGCAAACCTACGAGCAGTACTTC.

As for this clone: Relative to the germline gene, one junction end is altered; a read error may explain this. The chain employs TRBV6-1 and TRBJ1-2, with D perhaps matching TRBD1 (5 bases). Germline V lookup: CDR1 MNHNS, CDR2 SASEGT. This CDR3 is 13 amino acids long. The DNA for the CDR3 is TGTGCCAGCAGTGCGTTGGCGGTCGACGCGCAGGGTTTC. Translating it yields CASSALAVDAQGF.

The gene calls are TRBV5-4 and TRBJ1-4, with TRBD1 matching over 8 bases. J gave up 3 bases and V 4 bases, and 14 bases lay outside the gene matches. The CDR3 runs 18 residues. The germline V gene has CDR1 SGHNT and CDR2 YYREEE (reference sequence). CDR3 coding DNA: TGTGCCAGCAGCCTTGCCAAGTTAACAGGGGGATCTAATGAAAAACTGTTTTTT. It yields the protein CASSLAKLTGGSNEKLFF.

Remarks on this clone: This same CDR3 is encoded by further DNA sequences in the sample. The rearrangement joins TRBV5-6 to TRBJ2-1, with TRBD2 matching over 7 bases. Germline CDR1 reads SGHDT; CDR2 reads YYEEEE. V dropped 0 bases and J dropped 8; count of bases not matched to a gene: 11. The CDR3 consists of 16 residues. CDR3 loop: CASSLVLAGVLDEQFF. CDR3 nucleotide sequence: TGTGCCAGCAGCTTGGTCCTGGCGGGGGTATTGGATGAGCAGTTCTTC.